The 25 T cell receptor beta chains reported below all come from one sample, sequenced in a study of blood T cell repertoires in COVID-19. Method: immunoSEQ multiplex PCR; TCRdb's copy keeps in-frame clones and lacks some. The profile shows 55,000 to 90,000 clones, roughly 86% of them singletons. The sequenced material came from peripheral blood. These receptors came from a woman aged 55-70 years with acute or convalescent COVID-19.

The V call is TRBV23-1, the J call TRBJ1-5; D is perhaps TRBD1 (6 bases). TRBV23-1 is known as an ORF, though its function is uncertain. The CDR3 is 15 residues long. V lost 11 bases and J 0 bases, leaving 17 bases between the germline ends. CDR3 DNA sequence: TGCGCCCACCGACCACGGACAGATAGCAATCAGCCCCAGCATTTT. This sequence encodes CAHRPRTDSNQPQHF.

The chain joins TRBV19 to TRBJ2-3; 8 bases map to TRBD1. Germline V CDR1 and CDR2: LNHDA, SQIVND (reference sequence). V shed 5 bases and J 6 bases; nucleotides not matched to a gene: 7. The length of the CDR3 is 14 residues. The DNA of the CDR3 is TGTGCCAGTAGTGGGACAGGCGGGTTCGATACGCAGTATTTT. Protein product: CASSGTGGFDTQYF.

J is TRBJ2-1 and V is TRBV28, with 7 bases fitting TRBD2. With V trimmed by 6 bases and J by 4 bases, 18 bases remained unmatched. Germline V gives CDR1 MDHEN, CDR2 SYDVKM. The CDR3 extends over 18 amino acids. The CDR3 coding sequence is TGTGCCAGCAGCCCCCTGGGTGAAGACGGGGGGATTTACAATGAGCAGTTCTTC. It codes for CASSPLGEDGGIYNEQFF. The entire variable domain, with the rest obtained from reference TRBV28 and TRBJ2-1, is as follows: DVKVTQSSRYLVKRTGEKVFLECVQDMDHENMFWYRQDPGLGLRLIYFSYDVKMKEKGDIPEGYSVSREKKERFSLILESASTNQTSMYLCASSPLGEDGGIYNEQFFGPGTRLTVL.

V gene TRBV5-4 combines with J gene TRBJ2-5, with 12 positions matching TRBD2. J lost 4 bases, V lost 5 bases, and 3 bases had no gene match. This CDR3 spans 14 amino acids. Germline V gives CDR1 SGHNT, CDR2 YYREEE (reference sequence). CDR3 region: CASRLAGGRETQYF. Here the CDR3 DNA reads TGTGCCAGCAGACTAGCGGGGGGCCGAGAGACCCAGTACTTC.

The CDR3 DNA reads as TGTGCCAGCTACGCACAGGGGGCGCGGGGCTACACCTTC. It specifies CASYAQGARGYTF. V is TRBV28 and J is TRBJ1-2; 9 bases align to TRBD1. The CDR3 is made up of 13 amino acids. The germline V gene has CDR1 MDHEN and CDR2 SYDVKM. Unmatched junction bases numbered 9, after V lost 8 bases and J lost 8 bases.

The gene calls are TRBV6-5 and TRBJ1-1, with a possible D match to TRBD1 (5 bases). Germline loops: CDR1 MNHEY, CDR2 SVGAGI. Trimming stripped 8 bases from V and 11 bases from J, with 15 bases between. CDR3 size: 11 residues. CDR3 residues: CASDQGPGAFF. The CDR3, as DNA: TGTGCCAGCGATCAGGGTCCCGGGGCTTTCTTT.

The chain combines TRBV15 with TRBJ2-5, with D possibly TRBD2 on 6 matching bases. The CDR3 extends over 16 amino acids. The V end lost 0 bases, the J end lost 5 bases, and 16 bases lay between the germline ends. The V gene's germline CDR1 is LNHNV and CDR2 YYDKDF (reference sequence). CDR3 in amino acids: CATSRDGGAGWETQYF. The CDR3 DNA is TGTGCCACCAGCAGAGACGGAGGGGCTGGCTGGGAGACCCAGTACTTC.

The rearrangement joins TRBV6-5 to TRBJ1-2; TRBD1 might be the D (6 bases). The V and J ends lost 0 bases and 4 bases respectively, with 9 bases between them. Per germline, CDR1 MNHEY and CDR2 SVGAGI. The CDR3 runs 14 residues. This CDR3 is CASSYSRTVYGYTF. The CDR3, as DNA: TGTGCCAGCAGTTACTCGAGGACAGTCTATGGCTACACCTTC.

The V gene is TRBV6-5, the J gene TRBJ2-5; D perhaps matches TRBD2 (6 bases). Germline V lookup: CDR1 MNHEY, CDR2 SVGAGI. This CDR3 has 13 amino acids. V was trimmed by 6 bases and J by 4 bases, leaving 12 bases between them. The CDR3 DNA reads as TGTGCCAGCAGCGGACGGCGGGGAGAGACCCAGTACTTC. It is translated as CASSGRRGETQYF.

This clone was found once. The V gene is TRBV7-9, the J gene TRBJ2-2; 7 bases map to TRBD2. Losses at the gene ends were 3 bases for V and 3 bases for J; bases not matched to a gene: 4. The CDR3 sequence is 15 residues long. The germline V gene encodes CDR1 SEHNR and CDR2 FQNEAQ (reference sequence). As DNA, the CDR3 is TGTGCCAGCAGCTTGGGAGGGGTTGACACCGGGGAGCTGTTTTTT. Translation: CASSLGGVDTGELFF.

The chain has TRBV6-5 and TRBJ1-6; possible D gene TRBD1, 5 bases. Trimming cost V 4 bases and J 7 bases, with 11 bases left between them. CDR3 length equals 14 residues. The germline gives CDR1 MNHEY, CDR2 SVGAGI. The CDR3 loop is CASSLQPGNSPLHF. For the CDR3, the DNA is TGTGCCAGCAGTTTACAGCCAGGGAATTCACCCCTCCACTTT.

The chain joins TRBV19 to TRBJ1-1, with D possibly being TRBD1 (6 bases). Germline CDR1 is LNHDA and CDR2 is SQIVND (reference sequence). This CDR3 spans 14 amino acids. V dropped 4 bases and J dropped 1 base, with 10 bases sitting between them. The CDR3 region has the DNA TGTGCCAGTAGTACAGGGGTAAGGAACACTGAAGCTTTCTTT. It is translated as CASSTGVRNTEAFF.

This sequence joins TRBV5-1 and TRBJ1-2; 9 bases match TRBD1. J lost 0 bases, V lost 5 bases, and 2 bases had no gene match. CDR3 size: 14 residues. CDR1 is SGHRS, CDR2 YFSETQ, per germline. CDR3 coding DNA: TGCGCCAGCAGGGGACAGGGCTCTAACTATGGCTACACCTTC. Its protein is CASRGQGSNYGYTF.

V gene TRBV11-2 combines with J gene TRBJ2-2; tentative D call: TRBD2 (5 bases). CDR1 is SGHAT and CDR2 is FQNNGV in the germline V gene. V gave up 4 bases and J gave up 3 bases, with 9 bases separating them. The CDR3 totals 14 residues. CDR3: CASSSEEDTGELFF. In nucleotides, the CDR3 is TGTGCCAGCAGCTCGGAGGAAGACACCGGGGAGCTGTTTTTT.

The rearrangement links TRBV28 to TRBJ1-5, with 8 bases that match TRBD1. Germline CDR1 and CDR2: MDHEN and SYDVKM. V trimming: 9 bases; J trimming: 7 bases; junction bases outside the gene matches: 11. This CDR3 comprises 14 residues. CDR3 nucleotides: TGTGCCAGTGTCTACCCAGGGGGCGGACAGCCCCAGCATTTT. Protein product: CASVYPGGGQPQHF. Complete variable domain (other parts from reference TRBV28 and TRBJ1-5): DVKVTQSSRYLVKRTGEKVFLECVQDMDHENMFWYRQDPGLGLRLIYFSYDVKMKEKGDIPEGYSVSREKKERFSLILESASTNQTSMYLCASVYPGGGQPQHFGDGTRLSIL.

This chain uses TRBV5-6 with TRBJ1-1; D remains unclear. Germline V gene sequence: CDR1 SGHDT, CDR2 YYEEEE. The CDR3 sequence is 11 residues long. The V end lost 0 bases, the J end lost 6 bases, and 3 bases lay between the germline ends. The CDR3 coding sequence is TGTGCCAGCAGCTTGGGGCCTGAAGCTTTCTTT. Translation: CASSLGPEAFF. Based on the CDR3 plus reference TRBV5-6 and TRBJ1-1, the full variable domain is DAGVTQSPTHLIKTRGQQVTLRCSPKSGHDTVSWYQQALGQGPQFIFQYYEEEERQRGNFPDRFSGHQFPNYSSELNVNALLLGDSALYLCASSLGPEAFFGQGTRLTVV.

The chain is built from TRBV18 and TRBJ1-1, with 7 bases lining up with TRBD1. The CDR3 length is 13 residues. The trim removed 3 bases at V and 7 bases at J, leaving 5 bases unmatched. The germline gives CDR1 KGHSH, CDR2 LQKENI. The CDR3 sequence is CASSPVGGNEAFF. The CDR3 DNA follows: TGTGCCAGCTCACCGGTAGGGGGCAATGAAGCTTTCTTT.

V is TRBV19 and J is TRBJ1-1; 8 bases line up with TRBD1. This CDR3 comprises 16 residues. With 7 bases clipped from V and 1 base from J, the junction kept 11 bases outside the gene matches. Per germline, CDR1 LNHDA and CDR2 SQIVND (reference sequence). CDR3 protein: CASTKRPGQGNTEAFF. CDR3 bases: TGTGCCAGTACCAAGCGACCCGGACAGGGGAACACTGAAGCTTTCTTT.

This clone showed up just a few times. The gene calls are TRBV30 and TRBJ1-1, with D possibly being TRBD1 (5 bases). The CDR3 runs to 13 residues. V lost 0 bases, J lost 3 bases, and 8 bases lay in between. Germline-derived CDR1 and CDR2 are GTSNPN and SVGIG (reference sequence). The CDR3 coding sequence is TGTGCCTGGAGTGTAGGGGTTGACACTGAAGCTTTCTTT. Its protein product is CAWSVGVDTEAFF.

The chain joins TRBV10-3 to TRBJ2-3; tentative D call: TRBD2 (6 bases). The V and J ends lost 8 bases and 2 bases respectively, with 8 bases between them. Germline assignment: CDR1 ENHRY and CDR2 SYGVKD. This CDR3 contains 12 residues. CDR3 in amino acids: CAIGEATDTQYF. CDR3 coding DNA: TGTGCCATCGGGGAGGCCACAGATACGCAGTATTTT.

The J gene is TRBJ1-4, the V gene TRBV5-6; D is unclear. V lost 2 bases and J lost 8, with 10 bases in between. The germline V gene encodes CDR1 SGHDT and CDR2 YYEEEE. There are 13 residues in the CDR3. CDR3 nucleotide sequence: TGTGCCAGCAGCTTCGGAAACAGCGAAAAACTGTTTTTT. Encoded protein: CASSFGNSEKLFF.

This chain links TRBV28 with TRBJ2-2; D unresolved. Germline assignment: CDR1 MDHEN and CDR2 SYDVKM. The CDR3 runs 15 residues. The V end lost 3 bases, the J end lost 0 bases, and 8 bases lay between the germline ends. CDR3 bases: TGTGCCAGCAGTTTGCGGTTTCCGAACACCGGGGAGCTGTTTTTT. It encodes CASSLRFPNTGELFF.

V is TRBV3-1 (or the pseudogene TRBV3-2) and J is TRBJ2-5; the D is unclear. The germline gives CDR1 LGHDT, CDR2 YNNKEL (reference sequence). V dropped 1 base and J dropped 4 bases, with 10 bases sitting between them. The length of the CDR3 is 14 residues. In DNA form, the CDR3 reads TGTGCCAGCAGCCAAGTACGGCGAGGAGAGACCCAGTACTTC. As protein: CASSQVRRGETQYF.

The V and J genes are TRBV19 and TRBJ1-1; D is undetermined. This CDR3 is built from 15 residues. V was pared by 4 bases and J by 6 bases, with 18 bases between. Per germline, CDR1 LNHDA and CDR2 SQIVND (reference sequence). The DNA of the CDR3 is TGTGCCAGTAGTAGCGTCGATAGGAGAACCCCTGAAGCTTTCTTT. The encoded protein is CASSSVDRRTPEAFF. Full variable domain (outside the CDR3, taken from reference TRBV19 and TRBJ1-1): DGGITQSPKYLFRKEGQNVTLSCEQNLNHDAMYWYRQDPGQGLRLIYYSQIVNDFQKGDIAEGYSVSREKKESFPLTVTSAQKNPTAFYLCASSSVDRRTPEAFFGQGTRLTVV.

The chain combines TRBV30 with TRBJ1-4; 7 bases match TRBD1. The V segment lost 3 bases and the J segment 3 bases; nucleotides outside the gene matches: 1. This CDR3 region has 13 residues. Germline CDR1 and CDR2: GTSNPN and SVGIG (reference sequence). The CDR3 is CAWRGTANEKLFF. The CDR3 nucleotides read TGTGCCTGGAGAGGGACAGCTAATGAAAAACTGTTTTTT.